These 26 T cell receptor beta chains share one sample of origin, sequenced in a study of blood T cell repertoires in COVID-19. TCRdb's copy holds only in-frame clones and misses some; the assay was immunoSEQ multiplex PCR. The table lists 150,000 or so clones, approximately 80% of them singletons. Material: PBMCs or T cells enriched from blood (not recorded which). Receptors originate from a man in his 70s who had been exposed to COVID-19.

This chain joins TRBV11-2 and TRBJ2-3; tentatively, D is TRBD1 (5 bases). The CDR3 is made up of 14 amino acids. The V end was cut by 4 bases, the J end by 2 bases, with 10 bases between. The germline V gene encodes CDR1 SGHAT and CDR2 FQNNGV. The CDR3 sequence is CASSSRGATDTQYF. The CDR3 DNA reads as TGTGCCAGCAGCTCTCGTGGGGCCACAGATACGCAGTATTTT. The whole variable domain, remainder taken from reference TRBV11-2 and TRBJ2-3, is EAGVAQSPRYKIIEKRQSVAFWCNPISGHATLYWYQQILGQGPKLLIQFQNNGVVDDSQLPKDRFSAERLKGVDSTLKIQPAKLEDSAVYLCASSSRGATDTQYFGPGTRLTVL.

The CDR3 reads CSAAVASGYEQYF. The CDR3 DNA is TGCAGCGCCGCAGTTGCTAGCGGCTACGAGCAGTACTTC. This sequence joins TRBV29-1 and TRBJ2-7; 7 bases fit TRBD2. The J segment lost 3 bases and the V segment lost 7 bases, leaving 9 bases of the junction unmatched. There are 13 residues in the CDR3. Germline V CDR1 and CDR2: SQVTM, ANQGSEA.

The CDR3 nucleotides read TGTGCCAGCAGCTCTTGGACACTTACGGGTGAGCAGTTCTTC. Amino acids: CASSSWTLTGEQFF. This chain links TRBV5-5 with TRBJ2-1; D might be TRBD1 (5 bases). Trimming took 3 bases from V and 9 from J, leaving 16 bases between them. From germline, CDR1 is SGHKS and CDR2 YYEKEE (reference sequence). This CDR3 has 14 amino acids.

CDR3 sequence (DNA): TGTGCCTGGAACCCACTGGGGGCTAGCACAGATACGCAGTATTTT. Translating it yields CAWNPLGASTDTQYF. The chain recombines TRBV30 with TRBJ2-3, with D perhaps matching TRBD1 (6 bases). V was pared by 4 bases and J by 0 bases, with 14 bases between. CDR1 GTSNPN and CDR2 SVGIG come from the germline V gene (reference sequence). The CDR3 runs 15 residues.

CDR3 coding DNA: TGTGCCAGCCAGACCGTAGCAAACACCGGGGAGCTGTTTTTT. This gives the protein CASQTVANTGELFF. This sequence joins TRBV5-6 and TRBJ2-2; D not certain. V shed 7 bases and J shed 2 bases, with 12 bases lying between them. CDR1 SGHDT and CDR2 YYEEEE come from the germline V gene. CDR3 length: 14 residues.

A note on this clone: At the DNA level, this CDR3 is encoded by other sequences in the same sample as well. This sequence joins TRBV7-2 and TRBJ1-1; D is undetermined. Trimming cost V 5 bases and J 4 bases, with 8 bases left between them. This CDR3 is 12 amino acids long. The germline CDR1 and CDR2 sequences are SGHTA and FQGNSA. The CDR3 sequence is CASSPRGTEAFF. The CDR3 DNA is TGTGCCAGCAGCCCTCGAGGCACTGAAGCTTTCTTT.

This clone appeared a few times. The rearrangement links TRBV2 to TRBJ1-2; maybe TRBD1 (6 bases). V was shortened by 7 bases and J by 6 bases, with 12 bases between the two germline ends. This CDR3 is 12 amino acids long. Germline CDR1 SNHLY, CDR2 FYNNEI. The DNA of the CDR3 is TGTGCCAGCACCCGAGGGGGAGATGGCTACACCTTC. Its translation is CASTRGGDGYTF.

The gene calls are TRBV6-5 and TRBJ1-1; D perhaps matches TRBD1 (6 bases). The CDR3 runs 14 residues. In germline, CDR1 is MNHEY, CDR2 SVGAGI. V was trimmed by 6 bases and J by 5 bases, leaving 16 bases between them. The CDR3 DNA reads as TGTGCCAGCAGAGGCGGCGGGGGCGGGACTGAAGCTTTCTTT. This sequence encodes CASRGGGGGTEAFF.

The rearrangement joins TRBV2 to TRBJ1-1; D call uncertain. Germline lookup yields CDR1 SNHLY and CDR2 FYNNEI. V lost 7 bases to trimming and J lost 1 base, with 4 bases between them. The CDR3 has 11 residues. DNA for the CDR3: TGTGCCAGCACGCGGAACACTGAAGCTTTCTTT. This encodes CASTRNTEAFF.

V and J are TRBV7-8 and TRBJ1-2; 12 bases are a match to TRBD1. The V gene end was trimmed by 5 bases and the J gene end by 8 bases; junction bases not matched to a gene: 9. The germline gives CDR1 SGHVS, CDR2 FQNEAQ. The CDR3 totals 15 residues. CDR3: CASSREGTGGLGYTF. In nucleotides, the CDR3 is TGTGCCAGCAGCCGAGAGGGGACAGGGGGCCTAGGCTACACCTTC.

V gene TRBV28 combines with J gene TRBJ1-5; D is possibly TRBD1 (6 bases). V was pared by 6 bases and J by 5 bases, with 14 bases between. In germline, CDR1 is MDHEN, CDR2 SYDVKM. The length of the CDR3 is 14 residues. The CDR3 coding sequence is TGTGCCAGCAGGGGGGCTAGGGGAGATCAGCCCCAGCATTTT. This gives the protein CASRGARGDQPQHF.

The sample holds a few counts of this clone. This specimen includes other DNA sequences encoding the same CDR3. The chain carries TRBV6-5 and TRBJ2-7, with D hard to call. V lost 3 bases and J 0 bases, leaving 9 bases between the germline ends. This CDR3 has 14 amino acids. Germline loops: CDR1 MNHEY, CDR2 SVGAGI. CDR3 nucleotide sequence: TGTGCCAGCAGTTATTCCGGTCTCTCCTACGAGCAGTACTTC. This encodes CASSYSGLSYEQYF.

This chain uses TRBV27 with TRBJ1-6, with TRBD1 matching 11 bases. The CDR3 covers 15 residues. CDR1 and CDR2 (germline): MNHEY, SMNVEV (reference sequence). V lost 10 bases, J lost 7 bases, and 9 bases stayed unmatched. CDR3: CATRSRTGGNSPLHF. The CDR3 DNA reads TGTGCCACCAGATCTAGGACAGGGGGCAATTCACCCCTCCACTTT.

The chain employs TRBV7-2 and TRBJ1-2; D gene ambiguous. The CDR3 is 13 residues long. Between the trimmed V and J ends, which lost 4 bases and 0 bases, there was a span of 6 bases. The germline V gene encodes CDR1 SGHTA and CDR2 FQGNSA. The CDR3 sequence is CASSSIANYGYTF. CDR3 nucleotides: TGTGCCAGCAGCTCTATAGCTAACTATGGCTACACCTTC.

The chain recombines TRBV21-1 with TRBJ1-2. TRBV21-1 is a pseudogene. This CDR3 is 15 amino acids long. CDR3 amino acids: CASSKRSKNLPGRTF. The CDR3 bases are TGTGCCAGCAGCAAAAGGAGTAAGAACCTCCCCGGTCGAACCTTC.

The chain employs TRBV5-4 and TRBJ1-1; 7 bases map to TRBD1. V was clipped by 4 bases and J by 13 bases; unmatched bases: 25. Germline V gene sequence: CDR1 SGHNT, CDR2 YYREEE (reference sequence). The CDR3 loop spans 17 amino acids. The CDR3 loop reads CASSLGGQVPGSRLGFF. The CDR3 DNA follows: TGTGCCAGCAGCCTAGGGGGCCAGGTCCCTGGGTCCCGGTTGGGTTTCTTT.

The CDR3 region is CASSLQGANEKLFF. DNA for the CDR3: TGCGCCAGCAGTCTCCAGGGGGCGAATGAAAAACTGTTTTTT. The chain uses TRBV5-1 and TRBJ1-4, with 8 bases fitting TRBD1. The CDR3 totals 14 residues. Germline values: CDR1 SGHRS, CDR2 YFSETQ. V lost 5 bases to trimming and J lost 5 bases; unmatched junction nucleotides: 5.

V and J are TRBV18 and TRBJ2-3; 7 bases line up with TRBD1. Germline assignment: CDR1 KGHSH and CDR2 LQKENI. Trimming at V came to 6 bases and at J to 4 bases, leaving 7 bases not matched to a gene. The CDR3 consists of 14 residues. CDR3 sequence (DNA): TGTGCCAGCTCCAGAGGGGGCAGGGCAGATACGCAGTATTTT. As protein: CASSRGGRADTQYF. The full variable domain, its missing parts supplied by reference TRBV18 and TRBJ2-3, is NAGVMQNPRHLVRRRGQEARLRCSPMKGHSHVYWYRQLPEEGLKFMVYLQKENIIDESGMPKERFSAEFPKEGPSILRIQQVVRGDSAAYFCASSRGGRADTQYFGPGTRLTVL.

J is TRBJ1-2 and V is TRBV9; D is undetermined. Trimming stripped 5 bases from V and 3 bases from J, with 17 bases between. The CDR3 length is 15 residues. In germline, CDR1 is SGDLS, CDR2 YYNGEE. This chain's CDR3 is CASSAMRGSHYGYTF. As DNA, the CDR3 is TGTGCCAGCAGTGCAATGAGAGGGTCCCACTATGGCTACACCTTC.

This clone was counted ten times or more. This chain joins TRBV9 and TRBJ2-7, with 10 bases that match TRBD2. This CDR3 is 14 amino acids long. Trimming removed 4 bases from V and 3 bases from J; junction bases left unmatched: 4. CDR1 and CDR2 (germline): SGDLS, YYNGEE. The CDR3 sequence: CASSSSGSGYEQYF. Written as DNA, the CDR3 is TGTGCCAGCAGCTCTAGCGGGAGCGGCTACGAGCAGTACTTC.

This clone was counted only a few times. This CDR3 reads CASSQVLGGTFF. The DNA for the CDR3 is TGTGCCAGCAGCCAAGTTCTCGGGGGGACTTTCTTT. This chain links TRBV4-2 with TRBJ1-1; possibly TRBD1 for D (5 bases). V was cut by 1 base and J by 12 bases, with 12 bases left in between. The CDR3 totals 12 residues. CDR1 LGHNA and CDR2 YNFKEQ come from the germline V gene.

The rearrangement joins TRBV7-2 to TRBJ2-7; perhaps TRBD2 as D (5 bases). This CDR3 is built from 18 residues. Trimming cost V 4 bases and J 7 bases, with 29 bases left between them. Germline V lookup: CDR1 SGHTA, CDR2 FQGNSA. The CDR3 DNA reads TGTGCCAGCAGCTCGACGGACTCCCGCATCCCCCTACGTTCTGAGCAGTACTTC. It encodes CASSSTDSRIPLRSEQYF.

The chain is built from TRBV27 and TRBJ2-2; 8 bases map to TRBD2. The CDR3 has 16 amino acids. The junction had 8 bases not matched to a gene; V was cut back by 7 bases and J by 1 base. Germline loops: CDR1 MNHEY, CDR2 SMNVEV (reference sequence). The CDR3 coding sequence is TGTGCCAGCACTACCCGGGGACTAGGGAACACCGGGGAGCTGTTTTTT. Protein product: CASTTRGLGNTGELFF.

The genes are TRBV28 and TRBJ2-4, with TRBD2 identical over 14 bases. Germline CDR1 MDHEN, CDR2 SYDVKM. V trimming: 6 bases; J trimming: 1 base; junction bases outside the gene matches: 11. This CDR3 has 19 residues. CDR3 in amino acids: CASSPGLAGVGRAKNIQYF. CDR3 bases: TGTGCCAGCAGCCCGGGACTAGCGGGAGTTGGGCGGGCCAAAAACATTCAGTACTTC.

The chain has TRBV19 and TRBJ2-1, with TRBD2 matching 8 bases. CDR1 is LNHDA and CDR2 is SQIVND in the germline V gene (reference sequence). J was trimmed by 0 bases and V by 5 bases; bases with no gene match: 3. This CDR3 is 15 amino acids long. The CDR3, as DNA: TGTGCCAGTAGTCCCAGCGGGGGCTCCTACAATGAGCAGTTCTTC. Translation: CASSPSGGSYNEQFF.

The chain is built from TRBV28 and TRBJ1-2; 11 nucleotides line up with TRBD1. The trim removed 3 bases at V and 4 bases at J, leaving 4 bases unmatched. The V gene's germline CDR1 is MDHEN and CDR2 SYDVKM. The CDR3 is made up of 15 amino acids. In nucleotides, the CDR3 is TGTGCCAGCAGTTTGGGACAGGGGGTAGGCTATGGCTACACCTTC. Translation gives CASSLGQGVGYGYTF.